Below are 11 T cell receptor beta chains sequenced from a single sample in a study of PD-L1 blockade in urothelial cancer. Time point indicated: pretreatment peripheral blood. The data were produced by immunoSEQ multiplex PCR, yet TCRdb's version contains in-frame clones alone and is incomplete. The data hold some 87,000 clones, with roughly 91% observed a single time. The source material was PBMCs, sampled around atezolizumab (anti-PD-L1) treatment. The receptors were gathered from a man in his 60s with urothelial cancer.

This clone was picked up one time. The chain has TRBV5-1 and TRBJ1-2; a weak D match, TRBD1 (6 bases). The CDR3 is 13 amino acids. Trimming removed 5 bases at V and 4 bases at J, with 12 bases between. Germline V CDR1 and CDR2: SGHRS, YFSETQ. The CDR3 sequence: CASREGQSYGYTF. The CDR3 DNA sequence: TGCGCCAGCAGGGAAGGACAGAGCTATGGCTACACCTTC.

The chain recombines TRBV5-1 with TRBJ2-3, with a tentative D call TRBD1 (5 bases). V dropped 4 bases and J dropped 5 bases, with 11 bases sitting between them. The CDR3 loop spans 13 amino acids. Looked up from germline, CDR1 is SGHRS and CDR2 is YFSETQ. CDR3 in amino acids: CASSQQGEDTQYF. CDR3 coding DNA: TGCGCCAGCAGCCAGCAGGGTGAAGATACGCAGTATTTT.

This CDR3 reads CASSPQDSSSYNEQFF. The DNA for the CDR3 is TGTGCCAGCAGCCCCCAAGACTCGAGCTCCTACAATGAGCAGTTCTTC. V and J are TRBV7-3 and TRBJ2-1; unclear D gene. The CDR3 loop spans 16 amino acids. CDR1 and CDR2 (germline): SGHTA, FQGTGA. Trimming removed 5 bases from V and 0 bases from J, with 14 bases in between.

The gene calls are TRBV5-1 and TRBJ2-1; 9 bases align to TRBD1. Unmatched junction bases numbered 11, after V lost 4 bases and J lost 6 bases. This CDR3 comprises 16 residues. The V gene's germline CDR1 is SGHRS and CDR2 YFSETQ. CDR3 bases: TGCGCCAGCAGCCCTTACCGACAGGGGGTATCCAATGAGCAGTTCTTC. Amino acids: CASSPYRQGVSNEQFF.

V usage is TRBV15 and J usage is TRBJ1-5; 7 positions agree with TRBD1. Germline V gene sequence: CDR1 LNHNV, CDR2 YYDKDF (reference sequence). The junction had 3 bases not matched to a gene; V was cut back by 1 base and J by 0 bases. The CDR3 is 16 amino acids. CDR3 sequence reads: CATSRAKGASNQPQHF. The CDR3 DNA is TGTGCCACCAGCAGAGCAAAGGGGGCTAGCAATCAGCCCCAGCATTTT.

This clone was found a few times. The chain employs TRBV7-2 and TRBJ1-5; 7 bases align to TRBD1. The CDR3 length is 14 residues. The V and J ends lost 10 bases and 7 bases, in that order; junction bases with no gene match: 13. Germline lookup yields CDR1 SGHTA and CDR2 FQGNSA. The CDR3: CATCETGIDQPQHF. The CDR3 nucleotides read TGTGCCACATGCGAGACAGGGATCGACCAGCCCCAGCATTTT.

V and J are TRBV5-1 and TRBJ1-1, with D maybe TRBD1 (5 bases). V dropped 0 bases and J dropped 7 bases, with 13 bases sitting between them. The CDR3 has 14 amino acids. From germline, CDR1 is SGHRS and CDR2 YFSETQ. CDR3 bases: TGCGCCAGCAGCTTGGCCGGCAGGGTTGGTGAAGCTTTCTTT. Residues: CASSLAGRVGEAFF.

The chain has TRBV9 and TRBJ2-1; a weak D match, TRBD2 (5 bases). The germline V and J ends were trimmed by 4 bases and 6 bases, with 11 bases remaining between them. This CDR3 is built from 13 residues. The germline V gene has CDR1 SGDLS and CDR2 YYNGEE. The CDR3 DNA is TGTGCCAGCAGCTTATACGGAGGCAATGAGCAGTTCTTC. This translates into CASSLYGGNEQFF.

The V and J genes are TRBV5-1 and TRBJ1-1, with 9 bases identical to TRBD1. The CDR3 runs to 15 residues. V trimming: 5 bases; J trimming: 2 bases; junction bases outside the gene matches: 7. CDR1 and CDR2 from the germline V gene are SGHRS and YFSETQ. The CDR3 is CASRGGQGLNTEAFF. The DNA of the CDR3 is TGCGCCAGCAGAGGGGGACAGGGATTAAACACTGAAGCTTTCTTT.

This rearrangement joins TRBV9 to TRBJ2-7, with D possibly being TRBD2 (6 bases). Deletions cut 4 bases from V and 9 bases from J, with 20 bases between. Germline-derived CDR1 and CDR2 are SGDLS and YYNGEE. The CDR3 covers 14 residues. The CDR3 protein is CASSPRDSASGQYF. CDR3 nucleotides: TGTGCCAGCAGCCCCCGGGACTCCGCATCTGGGCAGTACTTC.

The chain has TRBV28 and TRBJ1-1; possibly TRBD1 for D (6 bases). CDR1 and CDR2 from the germline V gene are MDHEN and SYDVKM. V shed 3 bases and J shed 8 bases, with 13 bases lying between them. The CDR3 length is 13 residues. CDR3 nucleotides: TGTGCCAGCAGTTTGGGGCCCCAGGGGGAAGCTTTCTTT. This codes for CASSLGPQGEAFF.